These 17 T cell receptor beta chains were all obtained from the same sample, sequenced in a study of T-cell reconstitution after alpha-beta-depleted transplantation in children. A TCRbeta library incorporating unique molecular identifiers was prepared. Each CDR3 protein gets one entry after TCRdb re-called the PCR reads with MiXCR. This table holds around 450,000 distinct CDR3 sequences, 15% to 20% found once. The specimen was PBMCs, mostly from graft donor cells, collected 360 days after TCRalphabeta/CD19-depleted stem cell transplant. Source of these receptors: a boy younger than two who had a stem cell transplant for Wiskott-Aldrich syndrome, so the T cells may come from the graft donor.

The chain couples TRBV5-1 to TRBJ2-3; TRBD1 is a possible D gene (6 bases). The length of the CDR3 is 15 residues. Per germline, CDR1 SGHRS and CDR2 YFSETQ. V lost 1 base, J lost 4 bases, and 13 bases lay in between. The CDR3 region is CASSLPKGVPDTQYF. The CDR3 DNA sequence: TGCGCCAGCAGCTTGCCTAAGGGGGTCCCAGATACGCAGTATTTT.

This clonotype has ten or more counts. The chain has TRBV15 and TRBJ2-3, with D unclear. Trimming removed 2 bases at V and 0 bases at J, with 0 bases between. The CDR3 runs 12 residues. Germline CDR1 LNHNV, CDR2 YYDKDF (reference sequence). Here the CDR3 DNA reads TGTGCCACCAGCAGAAGCACAGATACGCAGTATTTT. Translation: CATSRSTDTQYF. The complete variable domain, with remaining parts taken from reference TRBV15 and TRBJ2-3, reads DAMVIQNPRYQVTQFGKPVTLSCSQTLNHNVMYWYQQKSSQAPKLLFHYYDKDFNNEADTPDNFQSRRPNTSFCFLDIRSPGLGDTAMYLCATSRSTDTQYFGPGTRLTVL.

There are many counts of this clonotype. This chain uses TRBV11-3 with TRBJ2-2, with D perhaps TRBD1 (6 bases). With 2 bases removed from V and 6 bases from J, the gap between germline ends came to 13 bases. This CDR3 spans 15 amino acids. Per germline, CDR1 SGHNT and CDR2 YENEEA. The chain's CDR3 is CASSLNREAAGELFF. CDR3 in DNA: TGTGCCAGCAGCTTAAACAGGGAAGCGGCCGGGGAGCTGTTTTTT.

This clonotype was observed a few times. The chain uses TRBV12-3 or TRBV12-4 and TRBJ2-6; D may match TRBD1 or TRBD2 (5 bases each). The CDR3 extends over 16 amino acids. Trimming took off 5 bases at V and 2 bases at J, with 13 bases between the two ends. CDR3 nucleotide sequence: TGTGCCAGCAGTGCTAGCAGGGAAACTGGGGCCAACGTCCTGACTTTC. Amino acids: CASSASRETGANVLTF.

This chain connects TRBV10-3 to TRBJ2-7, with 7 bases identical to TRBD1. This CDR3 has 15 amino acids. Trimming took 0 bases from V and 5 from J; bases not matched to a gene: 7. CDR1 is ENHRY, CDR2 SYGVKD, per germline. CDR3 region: CAISESRQGVDEQYF. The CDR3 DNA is TGTGCCATCAGTGAGTCTCGACAGGGAGTAGACGAGCAGTACTTC.

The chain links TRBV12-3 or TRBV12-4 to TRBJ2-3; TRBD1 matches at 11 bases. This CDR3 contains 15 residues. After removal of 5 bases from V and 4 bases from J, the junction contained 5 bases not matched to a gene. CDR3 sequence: CASSRDRGIADTQYF. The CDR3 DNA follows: TGTGCCAGCAGTCGGGACAGGGGGATCGCAGATACGCAGTATTTT.

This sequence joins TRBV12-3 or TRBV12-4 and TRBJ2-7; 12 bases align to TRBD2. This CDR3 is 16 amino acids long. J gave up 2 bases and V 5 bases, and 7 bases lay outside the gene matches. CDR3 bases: TGTGCCAGCAGTCCAAGACTAGCGGGGGACACCTACGAGCAGTACTTC. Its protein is CASSPRLAGDTYEQYF.

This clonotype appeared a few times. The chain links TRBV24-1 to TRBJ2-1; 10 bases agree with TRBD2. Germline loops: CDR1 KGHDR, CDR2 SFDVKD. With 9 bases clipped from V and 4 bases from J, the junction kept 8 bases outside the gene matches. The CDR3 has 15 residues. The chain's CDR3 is CATRSSGGTYNEQFF. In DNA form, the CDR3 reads TGTGCCACCCGATCTAGCGGGGGAACGTACAATGAGCAGTTCTTC.

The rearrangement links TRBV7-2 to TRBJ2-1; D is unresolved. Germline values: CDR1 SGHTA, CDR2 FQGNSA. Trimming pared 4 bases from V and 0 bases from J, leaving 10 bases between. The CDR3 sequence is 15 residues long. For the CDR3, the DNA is TGTGCCAGCAGCTCCCGGGCCTTCTCCTACAATGAGCAGTTCTTC. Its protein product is CASSSRAFSYNEQFF. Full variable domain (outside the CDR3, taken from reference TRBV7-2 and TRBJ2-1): GAGVSQSPSNKVTEKGKDVELRCDPISGHTALYWYRQSLGQGLEFLIYFQGNSAPDKSGLPSDRFSAERTGGSVSTLTIQRTQQEDSAVYLCASSSRAFSYNEQFFGPGTRLTVL.

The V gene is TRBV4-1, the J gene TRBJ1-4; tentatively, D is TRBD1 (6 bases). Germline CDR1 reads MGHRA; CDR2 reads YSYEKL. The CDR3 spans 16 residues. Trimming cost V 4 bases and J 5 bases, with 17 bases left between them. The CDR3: CASSRVKIGTNEKLFF. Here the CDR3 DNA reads TGCGCCAGCAGCCGAGTAAAGATAGGGACAAATGAAAAACTGTTTTTT.

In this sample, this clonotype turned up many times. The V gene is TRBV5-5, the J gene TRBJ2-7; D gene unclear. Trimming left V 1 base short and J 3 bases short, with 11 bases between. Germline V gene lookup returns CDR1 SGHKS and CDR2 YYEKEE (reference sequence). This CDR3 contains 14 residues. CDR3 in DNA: TGTGCCAGCAGCTTGTCACACCGCTACTACGAGCAGTACTTC. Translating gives CASSLSHRYYEQYF.

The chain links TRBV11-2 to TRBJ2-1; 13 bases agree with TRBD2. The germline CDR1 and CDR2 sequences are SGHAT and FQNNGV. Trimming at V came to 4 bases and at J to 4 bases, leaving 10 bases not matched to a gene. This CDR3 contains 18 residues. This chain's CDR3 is CASSSKLLAGGRYNEQFF. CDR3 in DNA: TGTGCCAGCAGCTCGAAACTACTAGCGGGGGGGAGATACAATGAGCAGTTCTTC.

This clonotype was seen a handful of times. The DNA for the CDR3 is TGTGCCAGCAAAGGGGGTAGAGGGAGCCCAAGCTCCTACGAGCAGTACTTC. This translates into CASKGGRGSPSSYEQYF. This chain joins TRBV2 and TRBJ2-7; D is perhaps TRBD1 (6 bases). CDR1 SNHLY and CDR2 FYNNEI come from the germline V gene. This CDR3 has 17 residues. The V end lost 7 bases, the J end lost 0 bases, and 22 bases lay between the germline ends.

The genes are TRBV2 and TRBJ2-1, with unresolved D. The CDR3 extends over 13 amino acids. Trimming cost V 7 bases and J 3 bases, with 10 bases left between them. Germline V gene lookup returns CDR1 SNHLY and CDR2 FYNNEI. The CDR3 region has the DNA TGTGCCAGCAAAGGCATTGTCTACAATGAGCAGTTCTTC. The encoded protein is CASKGIVYNEQFF.

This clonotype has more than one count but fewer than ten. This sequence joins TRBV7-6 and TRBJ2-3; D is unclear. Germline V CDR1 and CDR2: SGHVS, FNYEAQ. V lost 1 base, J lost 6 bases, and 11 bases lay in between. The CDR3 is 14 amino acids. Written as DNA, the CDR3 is TGTGCCAGCAGCTTAGGTCCCTCACACGATACGCAGTATTTT. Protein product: CASSLGPSHDTQYF. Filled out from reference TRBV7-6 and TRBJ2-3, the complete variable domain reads GAGVSQSPRYKVTKRGQDVALRCDPISGHVSLYWYRQALGQGPEFLTYFNYEAQQDKSGLPNDRFSAERPEGSISTLTIQRTEQRDSAMYRCASSLGPSHDTQYFGPGTRLTVL.

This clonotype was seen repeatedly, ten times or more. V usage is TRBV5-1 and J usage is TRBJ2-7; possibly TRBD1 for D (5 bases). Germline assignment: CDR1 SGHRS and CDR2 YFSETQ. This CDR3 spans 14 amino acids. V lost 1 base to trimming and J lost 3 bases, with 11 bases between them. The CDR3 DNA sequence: TGCGCCAGCAGCTTGTTTGGGGCTAGCTACGAGCAGTACTTC. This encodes CASSLFGASYEQYF.

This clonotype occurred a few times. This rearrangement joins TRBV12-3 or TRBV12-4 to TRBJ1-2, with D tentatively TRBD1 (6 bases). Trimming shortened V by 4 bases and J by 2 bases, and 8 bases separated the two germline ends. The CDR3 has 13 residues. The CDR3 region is CASSYDRNYGYTF. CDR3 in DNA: TGTGCCAGCAGTTATGACAGGAACTATGGCTACACCTTC.